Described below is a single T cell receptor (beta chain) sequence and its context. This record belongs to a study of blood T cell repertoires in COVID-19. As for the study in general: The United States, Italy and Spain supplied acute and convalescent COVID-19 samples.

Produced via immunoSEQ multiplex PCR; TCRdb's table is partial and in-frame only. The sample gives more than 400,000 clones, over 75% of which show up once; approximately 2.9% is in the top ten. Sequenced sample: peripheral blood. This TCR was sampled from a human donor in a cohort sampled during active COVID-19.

CDR3 in amino acids: CASSTRQGDEAFF. CDR3 DNA: TGTGCCAGCAGCACACGCCAAGGAGATGAAGCTTTCTTT. This chain links TRBV9 with TRBJ1-1; D is unresolved. This CDR3 spans 13 amino acids. Deletions cut 4 bases from V and 7 bases from J, with 14 bases between. The germline V gene encodes CDR1 SGDLS and CDR2 YYNGEE.